This T cell receptor beta chain was identified during a study of blood T cell repertoires in COVID-19. As handled by the study authors: Using reference gene primer amplification, nucleated cell counts were estimated. Sequencing was performed with immunoSEQ multiplex PCR; in TCRdb, only in-frame clones are kept and a portion is missing. D and trimming come from the DNA, and the V and J calls and clone size come from that table. The top ten hold over 3% of the sample, which has over 200,000 clones, about 68% seen once. CDR1 and CDR2 (germline): SGDLS, YYNGEE. CDR3 length equals 17 residues. Trimming cost V 0 bases and J 3 bases, with 15 bases left between them.

The TCR was taken from a woman of 80 years or more with acute or convalescent COVID-19. The rearrangement uses TRBV9 and TRBJ2-2, with a tentative D call TRBD2 (6 bases). Input material: peripheral blood. CDR3 residues: CASSVASGRGYTGELFF. Here the CDR3 DNA reads TGTGCCAGCAGCGTAGCGAGCGGGCGGGGCTACACCGGGGAGCTGTTTTTT.